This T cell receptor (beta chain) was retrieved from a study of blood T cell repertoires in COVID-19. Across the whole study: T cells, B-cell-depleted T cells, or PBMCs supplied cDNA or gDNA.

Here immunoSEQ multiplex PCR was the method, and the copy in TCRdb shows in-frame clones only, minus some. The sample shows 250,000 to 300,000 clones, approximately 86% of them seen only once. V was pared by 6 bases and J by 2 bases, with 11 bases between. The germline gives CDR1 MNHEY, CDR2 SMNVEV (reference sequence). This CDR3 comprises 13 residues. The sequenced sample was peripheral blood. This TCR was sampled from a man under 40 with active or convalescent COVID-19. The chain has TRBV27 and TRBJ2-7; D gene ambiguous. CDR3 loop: CASSPRGPYEQYF. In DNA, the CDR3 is TGTGCCAGCAGCCCGAGAGGTCCCTACGAGCAGTACTTC.